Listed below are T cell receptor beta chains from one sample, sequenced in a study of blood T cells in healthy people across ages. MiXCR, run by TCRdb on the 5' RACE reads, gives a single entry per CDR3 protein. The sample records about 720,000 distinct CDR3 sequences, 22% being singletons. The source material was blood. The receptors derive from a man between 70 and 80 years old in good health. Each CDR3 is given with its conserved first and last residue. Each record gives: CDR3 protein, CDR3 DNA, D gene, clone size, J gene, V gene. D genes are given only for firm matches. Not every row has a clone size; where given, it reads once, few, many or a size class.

CASSARDGYIQYF,TGTGCCAGCAGCGCTAGGGACGGATACATTCAGTACTTC,.,.,TRBJ2-4,TRBV7-9
CSVRTGLNTEAFF,TGCAGCGTACGGACAGGGCTGAACACTGAAGCTTTCTTT,TRBD1,few,TRBJ1-1,TRBV29-1
CASSLLLSPRNEQFF,TGTGCCAGCAGCCTCCTTTTGAGCCCGAGAAATGAGCAGTTCTTC,.,.,TRBJ2-1,TRBV7-7
CSAKSLGDTNTEAFF,TGCAGCGCCAAAAGTCTCGGGGACACGAACACTGAAGCTTTCTTT,.,few,TRBJ1-1,TRBV29-1
CASSRLAGFGELFF,TGTGCCAGCAGCCGACTAGCGGGATTCGGGGAGCTGTTTTTT,TRBD2,.,TRBJ2-2,TRBV25-1
CASRRLAERADTQYF,TGTGCCAGCAGGCGACTAGCGGAGAGGGCAGATACGCAGTATTTT,TRBD2,few,TRBJ2-3,TRBV12-3/TRBV12-4
CASSLPIGANVLTF,TGCGCCAGCAGCTTGCCGATAGGGGCCAACGTCCTGACTTTC,.,many,TRBJ2-6,TRBV5-1
CASSMTGGSGNTIYF,TGTGCCAGCAGTATGACAGGGGGCTCAGGAAACACCATATATTTT,TRBD1,.,TRBJ1-3,TRBV27
CASSQDSGSYTF,TGTGCCAGCAGCCAAGATTCGGGGAGCTACACCTTC,.,.,TRBJ1-2,TRBV3-1
CASSLATSGSSYNEQFF,TGTGCCAGCAGCTTAGCGACTAGCGGCAGCTCCTACAATGAGCAGTTCTTC,TRBD2,.,TRBJ2-1,TRBV11-2
CASSSEGRAKNIQYF,TGTGCCAGCAGTTCGGAGGGTAGGGCCAAGAACATTCAGTACTTC,.,few,TRBJ2-4,TRBV6-5
CSVHGITYNEQFF,TGCAGCGTTCACGGGATCACCTACAATGAGCAGTTCTTC,.,.,TRBJ2-1,TRBV29-1
CATGDLQIGDRYNEQFF,TGTGCCACCGGTGATTTGCAAATCGGGGACCGCTACAATGAGCAGTTCTTC,.,.,TRBJ2-1,TRBV24-1
CASSRGTTTEAFF,TGTGCCAGCAGCCGTGGGACAACCACTGAAGCTTTCTTT,.,once,TRBJ1-1,TRBV7-3
CASSPNLNYGYTF,TGTGCCAGCAGCCCTAATCTGAACTATGGCTACACCTTC,.,few,TRBJ1-2,TRBV7-9
CASSTQGTRNYGYTF,TGTGCCAGTAGTACACAGGGGACTAGGAACTATGGCTACACCTTC,TRBD1,.,TRBJ1-2,TRBV19
CASRKRSTDTQYF,TGTGCCAGCAGAAAGCGTAGCACAGATACGCAGTATTTT,.,.,TRBJ2-3,TRBV6-6
CASSFGGGAYTQYF,TGTGCCAGCAGCTTCGGCGGGGGGGCCTATACGCAGTATTTT,TRBD2,few,TRBJ2-3,TRBV7-2
CSARDRGLRGGYTF,TGCAGTGCTAGAGATCGGGGACTGAGGGGCGGCTACACCTTC,.,.,TRBJ1-2,TRBV20-1
CASSLVQGANGYTF,TGTGCCAGCAGCTTAGTCCAGGGGGCGAATGGCTACACCTTC,TRBD1,.,TRBJ1-2,TRBV7-8
CASIRNRGAHGYTF,TGTGCCAGCATCAGGAATCGGGGGGCGCATGGCTACACCTTC,.,.,TRBJ1-2,TRBV5-6
CASSQEKSYEQFF,TGCGCCAGCAGCCAAGAAAAATCATATGAGCAGTTCTTC,.,.,TRBJ2-1,TRBV4-1
CASSQDSRFTDTQHF,TGCGCCAGCAGCCAAGATTCCAGGTTCACAGATACGCAGCATTTT,.,few,TRBJ1-5,TRBV4-3
CASKGRTAETQYF,TGTGCCAGCAAAGGGAGGACAGCAGAGACCCAGTACTTC,.,.,TRBJ2-5,TRBV2